Following are 2 T cell receptor beta chains from one sample sequenced in a study of T cell responses to AZD1222 COVID-19 vaccine. Clones were sequenced by immunoSEQ multiplex PCR, and TCRdb holds only the in-frame ones, with some missing. The sample holds tens of thousands of clones, 90% seen once. Material: peripheral blood, obtained 28 days after the second AZD1222 dose. Receptors were obtained from an adult who received the AZD1222 COVID-19 vaccine.

This clone was detected only a few times. V usage is TRBV6-6 and J usage is TRBJ2-1, with 13 nucleotides matching TRBD2. The V and J ends lost 5 bases and 0 bases, in that order; junction bases with no gene match: 10. This CDR3 region has 19 residues. The V gene's germline CDR1 is MNHNY and CDR2 SVGAGI (reference sequence). The CDR3 reads CASSRGLAGSLSSYNEQFF. For the CDR3, the DNA is TGTGCCAGCAGTCGGGGACTAGCGGGGTCCCTAAGCTCCTACAATGAGCAGTTCTTC.

The chain recombines TRBV5-1 with TRBJ1-2, with D hard to call. This CDR3 comprises 12 residues. The germline V gene encodes CDR1 SGHRS and CDR2 YFSETQ. The ends were cut back, 0 bases at V and 2 bases at J, with 2 bases in the middle. CDR3 region: CASSLANYGYTF. DNA for the CDR3: TGCGCCAGCAGCTTGGCCAACTATGGCTACACCTTC. The variable domain in full, with the rest retrieved from reference TRBV5-1 and TRBJ1-2, is KAGVTQTPRYLIKTRGQQVTLSCSPISGHRSVSWYQQTPGQGLQFLFEYFSETQRNKGNFPGRFSGRQFSNSRSEMNVSTLELGDSALYLCASSLANYGYTFGSGTRLTVV.